The sequence of this T cell receptor (beta chain) was determined in a study of brain T cells in children with intractable seizures (dated by TCRdb to about 2021). Some background on the complete study: Resected brain tissue from some 56 pediatric epilepsy surgery cases was first screened for immune gene transcripts using a NanoString immunology panel. Of the roughly 12 selected surgery cases, pre-surgery blood was also sequenced for eight, so four had brain tissue only.

With regard to this clone: The clone's antigen remains unknown. No qualities accompany the bases; no much larger clone lies one base away.

Including cysteine and phenylalanine, the CDR3 has 15 amino acids. Only the CDR3 DNA stays, 45 bases, in frame from base 1. The germline V gene (reference sequence) provides CDR1 MNHNY and CDR2 SVGAGI. V is pared back by 6 bases and J by 0 bases, with 12 bases lying between the germline termini. The time point label, read with the paper, signifies: blood from clinic visit 5 months post-surgery; TSC patient then seizure free. The surgery cases that showed the highest brain T cell transcript signatures were chosen for TCR beta chain sequencing of brain tissue, and of blood when it was available. Before surgery, the patients had been given at least one anti-epileptic drug. TCR-sequenced patients were children with drug-resistant epilepsy due to tuberous sclerosis complex, focal cortical dysplasia, Rasmussen encephalitis or hemimegalencephaly. Bulk genomic DNA was extracted from unsorted brain tissue and whole blood with the Monarch genomic DNA purification kit.

The immunoSEQ assay was used to generate TCR beta chain sequences from genomic DNA. The authors processed their data as follows. Any CDR3 sequence that did not begin with the conserved framework cysteine at position 104 was removed by hand. To get clonality, the normalized Shannon's Diversity Index was subtracted from one, giving values from 0 (maximal diversity) to 1 (oligoclonal). Chi-squared comparison-of-proportions tests were used to check whether the frequency of the same CDR3 differed between samples, for example brain versus blood. Public clonotypes were identified through searches of immuneACCESS, and similarity to known antiviral clonotypes was evaluated with the VDJdb browser. In its TCRdb copy, this immuneACCESS table keeps in-frame sequences only and misses some clones. Where compared with another copy, unresolved V genes explain less than half of these, and the others have no known cause. The V and J calls and the clone size are those of that table, but D and trimming were determined from the DNA. A total of 300,000 to 400,000 clones appear in this sample, 93% of them only once. Under 7% of the sample is in the top ten clones.

The research as a whole found: The patients' HCMV serostatus was not known, and viral specificity was inferred solely from CDR3 sequence similarity. Because sequencing depth differed between pre- and post-surgery blood, the absence of clones from the pre-surgery sample may reflect undersampling.

The clonotype originates from a boy in the first two years of life with tuberous sclerosis and intractable seizures. This specimen was peripheral blood, taken 5 to 6 months after surgery. In this chain, TRBV6-6 is recombined with TRBJ1-3, with the D gene not clear enough to name. The nucleotide sequence is given as TGTGCCAGCAGCCCCCGGTATCTCTCTGGAAACACCATATATTTT. The encoded protein is CASSPRYLSGNTIYF.